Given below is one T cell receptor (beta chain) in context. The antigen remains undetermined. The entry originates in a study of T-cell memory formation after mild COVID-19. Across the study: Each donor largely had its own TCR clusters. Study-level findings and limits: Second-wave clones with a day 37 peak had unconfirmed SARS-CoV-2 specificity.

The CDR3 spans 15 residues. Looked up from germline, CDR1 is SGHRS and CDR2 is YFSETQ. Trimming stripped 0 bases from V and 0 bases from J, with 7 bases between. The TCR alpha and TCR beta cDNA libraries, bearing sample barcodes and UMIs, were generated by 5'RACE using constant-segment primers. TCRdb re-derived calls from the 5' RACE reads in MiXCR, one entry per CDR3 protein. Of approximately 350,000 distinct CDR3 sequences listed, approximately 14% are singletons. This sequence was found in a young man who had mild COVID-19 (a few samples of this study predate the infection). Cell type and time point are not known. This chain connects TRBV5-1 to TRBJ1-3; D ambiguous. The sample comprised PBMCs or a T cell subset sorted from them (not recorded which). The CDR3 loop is CASSLEAGSGNTIYF. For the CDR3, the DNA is TGCGCCAGCAGCTTGGAGGCAGGCTCTGGAAACACCATATATTTT.